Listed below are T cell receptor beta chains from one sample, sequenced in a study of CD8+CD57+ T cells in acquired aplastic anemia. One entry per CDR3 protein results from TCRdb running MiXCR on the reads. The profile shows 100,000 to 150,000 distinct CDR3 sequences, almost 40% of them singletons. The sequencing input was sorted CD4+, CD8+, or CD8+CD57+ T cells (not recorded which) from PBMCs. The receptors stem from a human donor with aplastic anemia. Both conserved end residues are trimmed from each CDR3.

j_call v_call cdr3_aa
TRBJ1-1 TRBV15 ATSRDRGGHTEAF
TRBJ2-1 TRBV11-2 ASSLPGGHGEQF
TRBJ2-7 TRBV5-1 ASSPEGTSVPSHEQY
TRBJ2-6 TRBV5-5 ASSFRGAGANVLT
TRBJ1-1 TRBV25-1 ASSEYGTGYTEAF
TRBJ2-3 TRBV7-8 ASSLQLAGGRDTQY
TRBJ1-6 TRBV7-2 ASSFKTGGDSPLH
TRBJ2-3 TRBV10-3 AISESGGGSADTQY
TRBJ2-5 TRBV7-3 ASRPRTGETQY
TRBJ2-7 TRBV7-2 ASSLAGPYEQY
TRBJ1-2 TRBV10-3 AISESRGRGPSGYT
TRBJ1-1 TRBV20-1 SALNGQGRTEAF
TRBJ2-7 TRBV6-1 ASSLEGPHEQY
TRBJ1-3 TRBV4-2 ASSQDYSQGNTIY
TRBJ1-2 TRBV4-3 ASSQGATGSGYT
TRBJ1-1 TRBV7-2 ASSSTRSYTEAF
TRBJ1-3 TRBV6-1 ASSEAGVVEHTIY
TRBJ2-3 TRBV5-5 ASSPGLAGGNTQY
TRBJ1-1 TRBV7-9 ASSPQSRIVNTEAF
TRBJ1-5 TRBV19 ASRIMTGAFDSNQPQH
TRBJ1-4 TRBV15 ATSRGTDSGGEKLF
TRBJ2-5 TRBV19 ASSISASETQY
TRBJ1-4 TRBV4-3 ASSQVGGATNEKLF
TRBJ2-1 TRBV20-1 SASLATQF
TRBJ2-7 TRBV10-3 AATGGQGSYEQY
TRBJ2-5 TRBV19 ASSIGGAETQY
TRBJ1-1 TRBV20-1 SARDQGSNTEAF
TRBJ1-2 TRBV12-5 ASGLDMADT
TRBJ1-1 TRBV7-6 ASSLGQSTEAF
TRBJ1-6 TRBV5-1 ASSLKWVDGSPLH
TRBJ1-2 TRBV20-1 SAQDRGRDGYT
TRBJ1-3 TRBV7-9 ASSSDRGGNTIY
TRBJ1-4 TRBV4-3 ASSQEGGATNEKLF
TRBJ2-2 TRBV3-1 ASSQVGGELF
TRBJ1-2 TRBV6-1 ASSEARGGYT
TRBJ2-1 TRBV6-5 ASSLAGGSINEQF
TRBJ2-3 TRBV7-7 ASSSFRADTQY
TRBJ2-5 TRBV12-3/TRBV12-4 ASSLGSGGGETQY
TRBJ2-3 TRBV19 ASSLLAGHTDTQY
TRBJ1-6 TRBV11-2 AISDGVGVGSPLH
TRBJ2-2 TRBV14 ASSQVVAGTGELF
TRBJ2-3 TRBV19 ASSNPSTDTQY
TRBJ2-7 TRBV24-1 ATSDLGSYEQY
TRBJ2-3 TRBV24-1 ATSDPLRSSTDTQY
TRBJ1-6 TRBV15 ATSSSGTGDNSPLH
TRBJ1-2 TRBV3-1 ASSQLPGGYT